These 8 T cell receptor beta chains originate from one sample sequenced in a study of shared clonotypes between healthy human individuals. The data were produced by immunoSEQ multiplex PCR, yet TCRdb's version contains in-frame clones alone and is incomplete. Among 2 million or so clones listed, about 95% were seen once. Naivety among CD8 cells was defined by CD45RO negativity and positive CCR7 selection, thereby excluding terminally differentiated effector memory CD45RA+ cells. The sample was naive CD8+ T cells sorted from blood. These receptors were taken from a man aged 18 to 30 in good health.

The V and J genes are TRBV4-1 and TRBJ1-1; 7 bases are shared with TRBD1. This CDR3 is 13 amino acids long. Germline trimming cut 4 bases from V and 6 bases from J; bases unmatched to any gene: 5. Germline V lookup: CDR1 MGHRA, CDR2 YSYEKL. The chain's CDR3 is CASSPKTGPEAFF. For the CDR3, the DNA is TGCGCCAGCAGCCCCAAGACAGGGCCTGAAGCTTTCTTT.

This rearrangement joins TRBV5-1 to TRBJ2-7; TRBD1 agrees at 9 bases. Germline trimming cut 3 bases from V and 6 bases from J; bases unmatched to any gene: 7. The CDR3 length is 14 residues. Germline-derived CDR1 and CDR2 are SGHRS and YFSETQ. The CDR3 DNA is TGCGCCAGCAGCTCCGGGACAGGGATATCCGAGCAGTACTTC. It specifies CASSSGTGISEQYF.

The chain employs TRBV11-2 and TRBJ2-7; D is unresolved. Trimming removed 5 bases at V and 6 bases at J, with 14 bases between. The CDR3 totals 13 residues. The germline gives CDR1 SGHAT, CDR2 FQNNGV. As DNA, the CDR3 is TGTGCCAGCAGCCCACCGAGGCCCCCCGAGCAGTACTTC. Translating gives CASSPPRPPEQYF.

This clone was observed a single time. V is TRBV2 and J is TRBJ2-1; 10 bases are a match to TRBD2. Trimming took 6 bases from V and 5 from J; bases not matched to a gene: 7. Germline V gene data show CDR1 as SNHLY and CDR2 as FYNNEI. This CDR3 is built from 15 residues. For the CDR3, the DNA is TGTGCCAGCAGGAGTACTAGCGGGAAGAACAATGAGCAGTTCTTC. Protein product: CASRSTSGKNNEQFF.

V is TRBV5-6 and J is TRBJ2-7; D gene uncertain. Germline V gives CDR1 SGHDT, CDR2 YYEEEE. Trimming cost V 0 bases and J 0 bases, with 10 bases left between them. CDR3 length: 15 residues. The CDR3 loop is CASSLASGDSYEQYF. The CDR3 DNA follows: TGTGCCAGCAGCTTGGCCTCTGGGGACTCCTACGAGCAGTACTTC.

A note on this clone: This sample also contains other DNA sequences that code for the same CDR3. This sequence joins TRBV30 and TRBJ2-7; TRBD1 aligns across 9 bases. The ends lost 5 bases at V and 1 base at J; junction bases unmatched: 6. The CDR3 has 14 residues. The germline V gene encodes CDR1 GTSNPN and CDR2 SVGIG (reference sequence). CDR3 region: CAWDLGTGSYEQYF. The CDR3, as DNA: TGTGCCTGGGACCTCGGGACAGGGTCCTACGAGCAGTACTTC.

The gene calls are TRBV7-2 and TRBJ2-2; D unclear. This CDR3 has 15 amino acids. V was clipped by 1 base and J by 6 bases, with 12 bases between them. CDR1 and CDR2 (germline): SGHTA, FQGNSA. The CDR3 spells CASSLGPLVAGELFF. In DNA, the CDR3 is TGTGCCAGCAGCTTAGGGCCCCTCGTCGCCGGGGAGCTGTTTTTT.

Note on this clone: Other DNA sequences from this sample encode an identical CDR3 as well. The chain employs TRBV6-5 and TRBJ2-2; D uncertain. This CDR3 spans 13 amino acids. Looked up from germline, CDR1 is MNHEY and CDR2 is SVGAGI. Deletions cut 0 bases from V and 7 bases from J, with 6 bases between. CDR3 nucleotide sequence: TGTGCCAGCAGTTACTCTGTGGGCGGGGAGCTGTTTTTT. It specifies CASSYSVGGELFF.